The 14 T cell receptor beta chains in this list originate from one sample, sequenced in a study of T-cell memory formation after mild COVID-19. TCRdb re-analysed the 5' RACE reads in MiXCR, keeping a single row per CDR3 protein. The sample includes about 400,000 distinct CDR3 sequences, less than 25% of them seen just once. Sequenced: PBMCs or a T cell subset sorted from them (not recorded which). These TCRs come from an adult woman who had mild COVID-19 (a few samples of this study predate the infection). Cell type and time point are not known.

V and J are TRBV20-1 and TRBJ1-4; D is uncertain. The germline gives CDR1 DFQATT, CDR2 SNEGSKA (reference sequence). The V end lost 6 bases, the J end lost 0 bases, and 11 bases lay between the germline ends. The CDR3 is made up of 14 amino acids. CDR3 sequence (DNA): TGCAGTGCGAGACGAGGCGCAACTAATGAAAAACTGTTTTTT. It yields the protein CSARRGATNEKLFF.

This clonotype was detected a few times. The CDR3 region is CASSLLSAGGYTF. CDR3 bases: TGTGCCAGCAGTTTATTATCGGCCGGGGGCTACACCTTC. V and J are TRBV27 and TRBJ1-2; no definite D call. Germline CDR1 reads MNHEY; CDR2 reads SMNVEV (reference sequence). This CDR3 has 13 amino acids. Trimming removed 1 base from V and 8 bases from J, with 11 bases in between.

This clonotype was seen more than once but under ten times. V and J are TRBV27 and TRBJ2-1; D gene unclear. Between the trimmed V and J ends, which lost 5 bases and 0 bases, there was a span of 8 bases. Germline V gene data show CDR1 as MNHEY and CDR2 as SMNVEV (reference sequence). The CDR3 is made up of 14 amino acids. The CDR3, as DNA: TGTGCCAGCAGTGTCCCGAGCTCCTACAATGAGCAGTTCTTC. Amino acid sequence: CASSVPSSYNEQFF.

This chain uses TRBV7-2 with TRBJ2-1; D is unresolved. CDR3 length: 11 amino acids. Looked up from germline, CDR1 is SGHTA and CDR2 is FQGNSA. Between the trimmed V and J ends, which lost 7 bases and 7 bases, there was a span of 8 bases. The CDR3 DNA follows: TGTGCCAGCACCCCGAAAAATGAGCAGTTCTTC. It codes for CASTPKNEQFF.

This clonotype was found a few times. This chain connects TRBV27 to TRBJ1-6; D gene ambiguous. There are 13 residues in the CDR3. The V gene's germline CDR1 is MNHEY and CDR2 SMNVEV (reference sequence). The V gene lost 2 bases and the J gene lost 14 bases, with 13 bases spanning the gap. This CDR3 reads CASSLPGSRALHF. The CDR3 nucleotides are TGTGCCAGCAGTTTACCGGGCTCGAGGGCCCTCCACTTT.

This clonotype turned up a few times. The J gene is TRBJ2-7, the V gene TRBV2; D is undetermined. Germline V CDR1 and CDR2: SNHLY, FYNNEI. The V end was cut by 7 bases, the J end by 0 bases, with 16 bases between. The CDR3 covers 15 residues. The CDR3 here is CASIPEDADSYEQYF. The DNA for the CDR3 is TGTGCCAGCATTCCAGAGGACGCTGACTCCTACGAGCAGTACTTC.

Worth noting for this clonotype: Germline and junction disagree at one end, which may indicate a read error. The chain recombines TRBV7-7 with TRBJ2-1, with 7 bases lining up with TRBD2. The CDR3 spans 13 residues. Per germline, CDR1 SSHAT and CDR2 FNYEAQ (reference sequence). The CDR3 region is CASSLATSDEQFF. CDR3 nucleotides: TGTGCTAGCAGCCTAGCTACTAGCGATGAGCAGTTCTTC.

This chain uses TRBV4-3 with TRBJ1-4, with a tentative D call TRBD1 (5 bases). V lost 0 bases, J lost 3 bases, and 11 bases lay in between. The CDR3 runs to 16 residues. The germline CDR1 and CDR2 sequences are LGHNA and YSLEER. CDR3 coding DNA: TGCGCCAGCAGCCAAGATCTTGGGGCAGCTAATGAAAAACTGTTTTTT. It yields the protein CASSQDLGAANEKLFF.

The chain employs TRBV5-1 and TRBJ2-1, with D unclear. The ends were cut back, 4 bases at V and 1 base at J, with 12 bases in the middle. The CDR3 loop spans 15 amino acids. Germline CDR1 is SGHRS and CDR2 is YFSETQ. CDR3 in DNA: TGCGCCAGCAGCCCGGCTGGAACATCCTACAATGAGCAGTTCTTC. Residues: CASSPAGTSYNEQFF.

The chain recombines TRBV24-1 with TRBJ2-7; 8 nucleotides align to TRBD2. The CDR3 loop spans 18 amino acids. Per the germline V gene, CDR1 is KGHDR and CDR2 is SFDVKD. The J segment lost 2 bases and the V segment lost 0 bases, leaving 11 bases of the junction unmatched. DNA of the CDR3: TGTGCCACCAGTGATTTGCACTTCGCGGGGGGAACCACCTACGAGCAGTACTTC. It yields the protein CATSDLHFAGGTTYEQYF.

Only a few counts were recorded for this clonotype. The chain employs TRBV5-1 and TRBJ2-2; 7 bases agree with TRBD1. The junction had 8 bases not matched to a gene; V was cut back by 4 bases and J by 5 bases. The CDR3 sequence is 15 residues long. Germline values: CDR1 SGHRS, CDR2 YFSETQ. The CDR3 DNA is TGCGCCAGCAGCATCGGGACAGCTGGGACCGGGGAGCTGTTTTTT. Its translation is CASSIGTAGTGELFF.

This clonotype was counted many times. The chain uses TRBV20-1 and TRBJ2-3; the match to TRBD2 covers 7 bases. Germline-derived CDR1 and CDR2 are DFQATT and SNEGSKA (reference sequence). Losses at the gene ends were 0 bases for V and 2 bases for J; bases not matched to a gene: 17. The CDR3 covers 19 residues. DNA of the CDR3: TGCAGTGCTAGAGATCAGCTAGCGGCCAACCCACATTACACAGATACGCAGTATTTT. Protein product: CSARDQLAANPHYTDTQYF.

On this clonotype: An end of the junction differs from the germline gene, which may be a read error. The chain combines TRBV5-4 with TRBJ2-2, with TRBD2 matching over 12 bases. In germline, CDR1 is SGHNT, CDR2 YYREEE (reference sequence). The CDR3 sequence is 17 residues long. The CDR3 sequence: CTSSSSSGGAVTGELFF. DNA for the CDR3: TGTACCAGCAGCTCATCTAGCGGGGGGGCTGTCACCGGGGAGCTGTTTTTT.

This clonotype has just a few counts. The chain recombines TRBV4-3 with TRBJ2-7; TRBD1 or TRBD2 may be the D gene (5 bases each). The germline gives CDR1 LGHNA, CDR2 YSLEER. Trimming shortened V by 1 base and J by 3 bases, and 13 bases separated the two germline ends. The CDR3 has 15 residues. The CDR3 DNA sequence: TGCGCCAGCAGCCAAGGGGTGGGGGAGCGCTACGAGCAGTACTTC. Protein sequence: CASSQGVGERYEQYF.